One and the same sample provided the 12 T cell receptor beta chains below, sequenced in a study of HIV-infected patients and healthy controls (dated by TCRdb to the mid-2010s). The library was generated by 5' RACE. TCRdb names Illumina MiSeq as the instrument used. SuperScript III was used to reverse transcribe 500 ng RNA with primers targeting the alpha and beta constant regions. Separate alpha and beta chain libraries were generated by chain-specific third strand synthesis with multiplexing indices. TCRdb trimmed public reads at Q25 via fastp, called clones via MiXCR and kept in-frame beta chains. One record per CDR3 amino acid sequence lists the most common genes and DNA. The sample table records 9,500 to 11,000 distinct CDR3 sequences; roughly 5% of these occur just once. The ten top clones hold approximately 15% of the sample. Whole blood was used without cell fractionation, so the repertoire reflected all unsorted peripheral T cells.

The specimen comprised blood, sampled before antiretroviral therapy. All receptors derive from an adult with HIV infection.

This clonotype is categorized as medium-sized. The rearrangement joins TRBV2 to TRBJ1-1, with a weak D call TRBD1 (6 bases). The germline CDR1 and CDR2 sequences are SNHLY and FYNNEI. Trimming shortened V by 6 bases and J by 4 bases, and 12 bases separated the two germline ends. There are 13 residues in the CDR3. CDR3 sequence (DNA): TGTGCCAGCAGCGAACAGGGTGGCACTGAAGCTTTCTTT. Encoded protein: CASSEQGGTEAFF.

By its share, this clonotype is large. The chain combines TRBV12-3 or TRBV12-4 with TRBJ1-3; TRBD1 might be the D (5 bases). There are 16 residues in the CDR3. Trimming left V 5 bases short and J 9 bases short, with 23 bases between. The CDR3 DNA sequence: TGTGCCAGCAGTGAGGGCCTTGGGGGGGTCCTCGGCACCATATATTTT. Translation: CASSEGLGGVLGTIYF.

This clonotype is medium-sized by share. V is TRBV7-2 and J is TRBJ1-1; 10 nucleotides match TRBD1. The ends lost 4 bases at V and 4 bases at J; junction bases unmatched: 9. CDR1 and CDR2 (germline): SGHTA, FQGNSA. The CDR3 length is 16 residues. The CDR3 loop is CASSYTGTGVLTEAFF. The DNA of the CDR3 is TGTGCCAGCAGCTATACCGGGACAGGGGTTCTCACTGAAGCTTTCTTT.

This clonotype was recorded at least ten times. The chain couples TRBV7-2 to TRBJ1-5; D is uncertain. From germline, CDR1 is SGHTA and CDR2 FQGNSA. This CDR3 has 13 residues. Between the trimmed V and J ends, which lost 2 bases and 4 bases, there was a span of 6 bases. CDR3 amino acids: CASSLWENQPQHF. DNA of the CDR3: TGTGCCAGCAGCTTATGGGAAAATCAGCCCCAGCATTTT.

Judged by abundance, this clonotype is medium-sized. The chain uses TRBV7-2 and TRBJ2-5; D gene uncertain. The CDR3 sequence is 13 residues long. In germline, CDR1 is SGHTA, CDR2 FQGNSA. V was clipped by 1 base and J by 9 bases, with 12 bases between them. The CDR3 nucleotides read TGTGCCAGCAGCTTAGGCGGTAGCCCTTCCCAGTACTTC. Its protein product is CASSLGGSPSQYF. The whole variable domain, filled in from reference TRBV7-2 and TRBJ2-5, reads GAGVSQSPSNKVTEKGKDVELRCDPISGHTALYWYRQSLGQGLEFLIYFQGNSAPDKSGLPSDRFSAERTGGSVSTLTIQRTQQEDSAVYLCASSLGGSPSQYFGPGTRLLVL.

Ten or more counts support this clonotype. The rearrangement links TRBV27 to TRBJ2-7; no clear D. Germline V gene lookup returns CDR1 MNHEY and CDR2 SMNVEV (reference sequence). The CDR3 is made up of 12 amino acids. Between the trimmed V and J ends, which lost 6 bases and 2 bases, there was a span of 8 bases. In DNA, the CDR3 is TGTGCCAGCAGCCCCAGTCCCTACGAGCAGTACTTC. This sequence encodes CASSPSPYEQYF.

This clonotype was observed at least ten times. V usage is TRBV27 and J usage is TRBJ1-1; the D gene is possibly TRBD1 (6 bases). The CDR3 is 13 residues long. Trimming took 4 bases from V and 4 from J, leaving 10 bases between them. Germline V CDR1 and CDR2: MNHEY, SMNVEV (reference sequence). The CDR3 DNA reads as TGTGCCAGCAGTTGGGGAGGGGGCACTGAAGCTTTCTTT. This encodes CASSWGGGTEAFF.

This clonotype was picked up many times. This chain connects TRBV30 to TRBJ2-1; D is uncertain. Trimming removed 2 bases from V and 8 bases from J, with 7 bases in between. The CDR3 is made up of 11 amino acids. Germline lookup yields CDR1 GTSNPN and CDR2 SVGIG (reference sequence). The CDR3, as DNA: TGTGCCTGGAGTTTTGGCGATGAGCAGTTCTTC. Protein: CAWSFGDEQFF.

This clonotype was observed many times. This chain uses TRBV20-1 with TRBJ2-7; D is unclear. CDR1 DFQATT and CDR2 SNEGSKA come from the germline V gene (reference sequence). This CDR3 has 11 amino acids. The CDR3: CSVRTSYEQYF. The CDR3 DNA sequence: TGCAGCGTGAGGACGAGCTACGAGCAGTACTTC.

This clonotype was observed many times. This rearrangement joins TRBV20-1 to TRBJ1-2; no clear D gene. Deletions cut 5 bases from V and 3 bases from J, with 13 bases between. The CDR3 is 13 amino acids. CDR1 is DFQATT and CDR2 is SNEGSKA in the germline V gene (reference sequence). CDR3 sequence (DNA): TGCAGTGCTGCCGACGGGGAATACTATGGCTACACCTTC. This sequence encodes CSAADGEYYGYTF.

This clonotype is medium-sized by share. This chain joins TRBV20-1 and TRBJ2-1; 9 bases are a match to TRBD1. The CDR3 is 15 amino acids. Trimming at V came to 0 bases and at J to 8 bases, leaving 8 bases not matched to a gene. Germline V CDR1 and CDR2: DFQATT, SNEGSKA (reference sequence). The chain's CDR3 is CSARDLQGAMDEQFF. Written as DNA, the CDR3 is TGCAGTGCTAGAGATCTACAGGGGGCTATGGATGAGCAGTTCTTC.

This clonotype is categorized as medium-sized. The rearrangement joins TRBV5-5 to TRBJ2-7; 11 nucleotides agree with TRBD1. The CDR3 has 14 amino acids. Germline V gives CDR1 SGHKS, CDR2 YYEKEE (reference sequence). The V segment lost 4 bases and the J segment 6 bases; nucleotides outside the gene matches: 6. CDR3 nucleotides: TGTGCCAGCAGCCCCGGGACAGGGGGTTTCGAGCAGTACTTC. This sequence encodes CASSPGTGGFEQYF.